Listed here are 10 T cell receptor beta chains from one sample, sequenced in a study of cytomegalovirus exposure and HLA in healthy donors. TCRdb's copy holds only in-frame clones and misses some; the assay was immunoSEQ multiplex PCR. The sample yields some 150,000 clones, 80% to 95% seen once. The sequenced sample was PBMCs. The receptors derive from a man aged 18-30 years in good health and CMV-seronegative.

This sequence joins TRBV21-1 and TRBJ2-5; the tabulated D call, TRBD1, remains unverified against the DNA. TRBV21-1 is a pseudogene. The CDR3 runs 13 residues. The CDR3: CASSSGGLETQYF. CDR3 DNA: TGTGCCAGCAGCTCAGGTGGGTTAGAGACCCAGTACTTC.

The rearrangement joins TRBV6-1 to TRBJ1-1; D not resolved. The CDR3 runs to 14 residues. Germline CDR1 is MNHNS and CDR2 is SASEGT. V lost 6 bases to trimming and J lost 0 bases, with 11 bases between them. CDR3 nucleotides: TGTGCCAGCAGCCGGGTCGGGGTGAACACTGAAGCTTTCTTT. This codes for CASSRVGVNTEAFF.

This clone was observed a single time. V is TRBV11-3 and J is TRBJ2-2; 12 nucleotides align to TRBD2. The germline gives CDR1 SGHNT, CDR2 YENEEA. The CDR3 has 17 residues. Trimming removed 5 bases from V and 4 bases from J; junction bases left unmatched: 8. Here the CDR3 DNA reads TGTGCCAGCAGCAGAGACTCTAGCGGGAGGGCCACCGGGGAGCTGTTTTTT. Translating gives CASSRDSSGRATGELFF.

This rearrangement joins TRBV7-6 to TRBJ1-2; D is unclear. The CDR3 has 14 residues. CDR1 is SGHVS, CDR2 FNYEAQ, per germline. The germline V and J ends were trimmed by 5 bases and 5 bases, with 15 bases remaining between them. The CDR3 spells CASSPANSEYGYTF. The CDR3 bases are TGTGCCAGCAGCCCCGCCAACTCTGAATATGGCTACACCTTC. Full variable domain (rest looked up from reference TRBV7-6 and TRBJ1-2): GAGVSQSPRYKVTKRGQDVALRCDPISGHVSLYWYRQALGQGPEFLTYFNYEAQQDKSGLPNDRFSAERPEGSISTLTIQRTEQRDSAMYRCASSPANSEYGYTFGSGTRLTVV.

The V call is TRBV5-1, the J call TRBJ2-5; 7 nucleotides match TRBD1. CDR3 length: 15 residues. The V and J ends lost 0 bases and 4 bases, in that order; junction bases with no gene match: 6. The germline CDR1 and CDR2 sequences are SGHRS and YFSETQ. CDR3: CASSLGDSSGETQYF. The CDR3 nucleotides are TGCGCCAGCAGCTTGGGGGACAGCTCGGGAGAGACCCAGTACTTC.

V gene TRBV7-6 combines with J gene TRBJ2-3; TRBD2 aligns across 8 bases. CDR1 is SGHVS and CDR2 is FNYEAQ in the germline V gene. The CDR3 spans 16 residues. V gave up 1 base and J gave up 5 bases; unmatched junction bases: 8. The CDR3 here is CASSLGSGGLIDTQYF. The CDR3 region has the DNA TGTGCCAGCAGCTTAGGGTCGGGGGGGCTGATAGATACGCAGTATTTT.

This chain links TRBV19 with TRBJ1-6, with TRBD1 identical over 7 bases. There are 15 residues in the CDR3. The J segment lost 7 bases and the V segment lost 1 base, leaving 4 bases of the junction unmatched. Germline V CDR1 and CDR2: LNHDA, SQIVND (reference sequence). The chain's CDR3 is CASSIGQGPNSPLHF. CDR3 nucleotides: TGTGCCAGTAGTATAGGACAGGGACCGAATTCACCCCTCCACTTT.

CDR3 sequence: CASSSDRSSYNEQFF. Written as DNA, the CDR3 is TGTGCCAGCAGCTCTGACAGGAGCTCCTACAATGAGCAGTTCTTC. The V gene is TRBV13, the J gene TRBJ2-1; tentatively, D is TRBD1 (6 bases). Per germline, CDR1 PRHDT and CDR2 FYEKMQ (reference sequence). This CDR3 contains 15 residues. V lost 4 bases to trimming and J lost 0 bases, with 10 bases between them.

This clone was observed once. The V call is TRBV6-5, the J call TRBJ2-2, with 7 nucleotides matching TRBD1. Germline V gene lookup returns CDR1 MNHEY and CDR2 SVGAGI. The CDR3 spans 14 residues. CDR3 in DNA: TGTGGTACCGCCCACAGGGGAAGGGCCGGGGAGCTGTTTTTT. Encoded protein: CGTAHRGRAGELFF.

The chain links TRBV10-2 to TRBJ2-3, with TRBD2 matching 8 bases. Germline CDR1 is WSHSY and CDR2 is SAAADI. Trimming at V came to 3 bases and at J to 0 bases, leaving 2 bases not matched to a gene. This CDR3 is built from 15 residues. The CDR3 DNA sequence: TGCGCCAGCAGTGATCCTAGCGGGAGCACAGATACGCAGTATTTT. Its translation is CASSDPSGSTDTQYF.